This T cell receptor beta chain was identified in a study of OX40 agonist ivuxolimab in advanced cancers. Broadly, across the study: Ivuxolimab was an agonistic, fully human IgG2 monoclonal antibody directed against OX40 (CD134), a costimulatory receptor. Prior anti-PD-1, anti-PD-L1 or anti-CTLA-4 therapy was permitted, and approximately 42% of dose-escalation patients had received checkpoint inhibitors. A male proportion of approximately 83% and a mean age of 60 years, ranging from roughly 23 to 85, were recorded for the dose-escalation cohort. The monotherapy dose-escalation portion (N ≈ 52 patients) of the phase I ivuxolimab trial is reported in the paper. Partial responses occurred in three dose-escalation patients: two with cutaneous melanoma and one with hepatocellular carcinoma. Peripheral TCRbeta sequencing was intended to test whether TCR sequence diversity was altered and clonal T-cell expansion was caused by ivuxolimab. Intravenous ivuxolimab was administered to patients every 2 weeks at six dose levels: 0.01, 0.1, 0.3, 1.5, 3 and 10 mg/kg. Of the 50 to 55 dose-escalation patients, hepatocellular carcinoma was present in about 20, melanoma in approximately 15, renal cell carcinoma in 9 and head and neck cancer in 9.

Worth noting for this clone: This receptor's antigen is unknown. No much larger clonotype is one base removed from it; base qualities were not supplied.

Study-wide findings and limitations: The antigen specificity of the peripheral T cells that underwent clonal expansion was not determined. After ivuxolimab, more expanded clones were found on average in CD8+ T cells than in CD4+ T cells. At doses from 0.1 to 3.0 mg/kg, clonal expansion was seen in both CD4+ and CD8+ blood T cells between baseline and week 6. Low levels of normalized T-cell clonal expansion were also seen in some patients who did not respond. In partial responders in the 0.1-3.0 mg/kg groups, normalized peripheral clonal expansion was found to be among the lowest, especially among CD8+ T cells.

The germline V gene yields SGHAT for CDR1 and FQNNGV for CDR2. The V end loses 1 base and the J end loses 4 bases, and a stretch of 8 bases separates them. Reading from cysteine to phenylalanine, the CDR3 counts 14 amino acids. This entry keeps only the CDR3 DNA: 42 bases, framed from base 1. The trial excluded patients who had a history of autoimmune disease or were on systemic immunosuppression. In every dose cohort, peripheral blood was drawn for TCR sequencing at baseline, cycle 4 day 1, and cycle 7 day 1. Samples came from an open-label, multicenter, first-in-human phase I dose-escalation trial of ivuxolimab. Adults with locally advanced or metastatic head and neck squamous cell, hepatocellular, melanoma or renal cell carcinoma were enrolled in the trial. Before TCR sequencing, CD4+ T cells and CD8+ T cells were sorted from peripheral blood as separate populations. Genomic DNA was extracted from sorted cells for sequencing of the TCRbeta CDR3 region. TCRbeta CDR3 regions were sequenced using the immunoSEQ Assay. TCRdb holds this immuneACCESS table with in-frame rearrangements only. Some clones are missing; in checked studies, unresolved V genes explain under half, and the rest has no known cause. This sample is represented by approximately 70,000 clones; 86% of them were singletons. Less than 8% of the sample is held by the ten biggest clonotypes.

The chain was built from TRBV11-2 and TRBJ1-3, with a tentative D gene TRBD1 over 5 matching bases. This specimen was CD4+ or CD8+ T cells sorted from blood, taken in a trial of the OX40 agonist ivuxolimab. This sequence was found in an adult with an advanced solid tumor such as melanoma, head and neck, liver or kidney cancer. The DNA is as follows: TGTGCCAGCAGCTTAGCCCGGGGGGGAAACACCATATATTTT. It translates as CASSLARGGNTIYF.